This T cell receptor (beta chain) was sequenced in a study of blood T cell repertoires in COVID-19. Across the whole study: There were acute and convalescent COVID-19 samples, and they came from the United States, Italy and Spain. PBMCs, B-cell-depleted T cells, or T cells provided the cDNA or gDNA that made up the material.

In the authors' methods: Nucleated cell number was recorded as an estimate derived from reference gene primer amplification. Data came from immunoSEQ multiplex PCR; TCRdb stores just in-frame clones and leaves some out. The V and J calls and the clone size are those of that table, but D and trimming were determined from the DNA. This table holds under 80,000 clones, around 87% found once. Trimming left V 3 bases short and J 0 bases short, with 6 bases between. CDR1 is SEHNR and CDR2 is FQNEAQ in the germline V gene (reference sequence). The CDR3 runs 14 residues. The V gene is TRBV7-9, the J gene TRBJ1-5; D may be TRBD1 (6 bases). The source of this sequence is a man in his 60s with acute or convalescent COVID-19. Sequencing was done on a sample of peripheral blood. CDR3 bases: TGTGCCAGCAGCTTGGACAGTAGCAATCAGCCCCAGCATTTT. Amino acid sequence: CASSLDSSNQPQHF. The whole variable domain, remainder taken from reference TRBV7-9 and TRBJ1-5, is DTGVSQNPRHKITKRGQNVTFRCDPISEHNRLYWYRQTLGQGPEFLTYFQNEAQLEKSRLLSDRFSAERPKGSFSTLEIQRTEQGDSAMYLCASSLDSSNQPQHFGDGTRLSIL.